This is a list of T cell receptor beta chains from one sample in a study of chemoradiotherapy in HPV16-positive cancers. Profiled with immunoSEQ multiplex PCR; TCRdb holds only in-frame clones, not every one. The sample shows about 3,000 clones, over 75% of them seen only once. The sample in question was tumor tissue, obtained from a patient who underwent chemoradiotherapy. The receptors originated from a human donor with HPV-associated anogenital cancer. Both conserved end residues are part of each CDR3. D genes are given only for firm matches. Part of the rows lack a size; the others show once, few, many or a class for expanded clones.

CDR3aa: CASSANRDSTLRTDTQYF; CDR3nt: TGTGCCAGCAGCGCAAACCGGGACTCCACGCTCCGCACAGATACGCAGTATTTT; abundance: -; d_gene: -; v_gene: TRBV9; len: 18; j_gene: TRBJ2-3
CDR3aa: CASSQEMVGHNNSPLHF; CDR3nt: TGTGCCAGCAGCCAAGAAATGGTGGGACACAATAATTCACCCCTCCACTTT; abundance: -; d_gene: -; v_gene: TRBV4-2; len: 17; j_gene: TRBJ1-6
CDR3aa: CASSVWVNSPLHF; CDR3nt: TGTGCCAGCAGTGTCTGGGTTAATTCACCCCTCCACTTT; abundance: once; d_gene: -; v_gene: TRBV13; len: 13; j_gene: TRBJ1-6
CDR3aa: CATHSGGRGGELFF; CDR3nt: TGCGCCACACACTCGGGGGGGCGGGGCGGGGAGCTGTTTTTT; abundance: once; d_gene: TRBD2; v_gene: TRBV10-1; len: 14; j_gene: TRBJ2-2
CDR3aa: CASRSGGGRYEQYF; CDR3nt: TGTGCCAGCAGGTCAGGGGGCGGCAGATACGAGCAGTACTTC; abundance: -; d_gene: TRBD1; v_gene: TRBV7-2; len: 14; j_gene: TRBJ2-7
CDR3aa: CASSSRPGGAYNEQFF; CDR3nt: TGTGCCAGCAGCAGCCGTCCGGGGGGCGCGTACAATGAGCAGTTCTTC; abundance: -; d_gene: -; v_gene: TRBV7-9; len: 16; j_gene: TRBJ2-1
CDR3aa: CASSVEGPTEWGNQPQHF; CDR3nt: TGTGCCAGCAGCGTAGAGGGACCCACCGAATGGGGCAATCAGCCCCAGCATTTT; abundance: -; d_gene: -; v_gene: TRBV9; len: 18; j_gene: TRBJ1-5
CDR3aa: CASSSLAGEQFF; CDR3nt: TGTGCCAGCAGCTCGCTAGCTGGTGAGCAGTTCTTC; abundance: -; d_gene: -; v_gene: TRBV7-2; len: 12; j_gene: TRBJ2-1
CDR3aa: CASALRGERYEQYF; CDR3nt: TGTGCCAGCGCTTTGCGCGGGGAGAGGTACGAGCAGTACTTC; abundance: -; d_gene: -; v_gene: TRBV5-6; len: 14; j_gene: TRBJ2-7
CDR3aa: CASSSLGRTYEQYF; CDR3nt: TGTGCCAGCAGTTCTCTCGGTCGGACCTACGAGCAGTACTTC; abundance: -; d_gene: -; v_gene: TRBV27; len: 14; j_gene: TRBJ2-7
CDR3aa: CASSLERGGYQETQYF; CDR3nt: TGTGCCAGCAGCTTGGAGAGGGGCGGGTACCAAGAGACCCAGTACTTC; abundance: -; d_gene: -; v_gene: TRBV5-4; len: 16; j_gene: TRBJ2-5
CDR3aa: CASSDGAADTQYF; CDR3nt: TGTGCCAGCAGTGACGGGGCTGCAGATACGCAGTATTTT; abundance: -; d_gene: -; v_gene: TRBV6-4; len: 13; j_gene: TRBJ2-3
CDR3aa: CASSPAGLAGITDTQYF; CDR3nt: TGTGCCAGCAGCCCGGCCGGACTAGCGGGGATCACAGATACGCAGTATTTT; abundance: once; d_gene: TRBD2; v_gene: TRBV7-2; len: 17; j_gene: TRBJ2-3
CDR3aa: CASMLGVVTGELFF; CDR3nt: TGTGCCAGCATGTTGGGGGTTGTGACCGGGGAGCTGTTTTTT; abundance: -; d_gene: -; v_gene: TRBV6-1; len: 14; j_gene: TRBJ2-2
CDR3aa: CASSKEALTSGTQYF; CDR3nt: TGTGCCAGCAGTAAAGAAGCTCTGACTTCGGGGACCCAGTACTTC; abundance: -; d_gene: -; v_gene: TRBV6-5; len: 15; j_gene: TRBJ2-5
CDR3aa: CASSGGPGGYEQYF; CDR3nt: TGTGCCAGCAGCGGCGGGCCAGGGGGCTACGAGCAGTACTTC; abundance: -; d_gene: TRBD1; v_gene: TRBV9; len: 14; j_gene: TRBJ2-7
CDR3aa: CASRQGIGQPQHF; CDR3nt: TGTGCCAGCAGACAGGGGATCGGCCAGCCCCAGCATTTT; abundance: -; d_gene: TRBD1; v_gene: TRBV2; len: 13; j_gene: TRBJ1-5
CDR3aa: CASSHGLRGGQETQYF; CDR3nt: TGCGCCAGCAGCCATGGGTTGCGGGGGGGCCAAGAGACCCAGTACTTC; abundance: -; d_gene: TRBD2; v_gene: TRBV4-1; len: 16; j_gene: TRBJ2-5
CDR3aa: CASSVEQGLENTIYF; CDR3nt: TGTGCCAGCAGTGTTGAACAGGGGCTCGAGAACACCATATATTTT; abundance: once; d_gene: TRBD1; v_gene: TRBV6-4; len: 15; j_gene: TRBJ1-3
CDR3aa: CASSQVTQRGGNGELFF; CDR3nt: TGTGCCAGCAGCCAAGTTACTCAGCGGGGGGGCAACGGGGAGCTGTTTTTT; abundance: -; d_gene: TRBD2; v_gene: TRBV14; len: 17; j_gene: TRBJ2-2
CDR3aa: CASSPPAGLKEKLFF; CDR3nt: TGTGCCAGCTCACCACCGGCAGGACTAAAGGAAAAACTGTTTTTT; abundance: -; d_gene: -; v_gene: TRBV18; len: 15; j_gene: TRBJ1-4
CDR3aa: CASSLRTGLSDTQYF; CDR3nt: TGCGCCAGCAGCCTCCGGACAGGGCTTTCAGATACGCAGTATTTT; abundance: -; d_gene: TRBD1; v_gene: TRBV4-1; len: 15; j_gene: TRBJ2-3
CDR3aa: CASRSDRGLSYEQYF; CDR3nt: TGTGCCAGCAGGTCGGACAGGGGCCTCTCCTACGAGCAGTACTTC; abundance: -; d_gene: TRBD1; v_gene: TRBV6-5; len: 15; j_gene: TRBJ2-7
CDR3aa: CASSQDGGERYGYTF; CDR3nt: TGCGCCAGCAGCCAAGACGGGGGGGAGAGGTATGGCTACACCTTC; abundance: -; d_gene: -; v_gene: TRBV5-1; len: 15; j_gene: TRBJ1-2
CDR3aa: CASSLVGTNYGYTF; CDR3nt: TGTGCCAGCAGCTTGGTTGGCACTAACTATGGCTACACCTTC; abundance: -; d_gene: -; v_gene: TRBV5-4; len: 14; j_gene: TRBJ1-2
CDR3aa: CASSSYYNSPLYF; CDR3nt: TGTGCCAGCAGCTCATACTATAATTCACCCCTCTACTTT; abundance: -; d_gene: -; v_gene: TRBV11-2; len: 13; j_gene: TRBJ1-6
CDR3aa: CASSLGTGALNSPLHF; CDR3nt: TGTGCCAGCAGTTTAGGGACAGGTGCCCTTAATTCACCCCTCCACTTT; abundance: -; d_gene: TRBD1; v_gene: TRBV28; len: 16; j_gene: TRBJ1-6